This TCR beta chain was retrieved from a study of blood T cell repertoires in COVID-19. For the study at large: Sample material is recorded as cDNA or gDNA derived from T cells, B-cell-depleted T cells, or PBMCs.

Method: immunoSEQ multiplex PCR; TCRdb's copy keeps in-frame clones and lacks some. Among roughly 70,000 clones, around nine tenths were seen once, and the ten largest hold 3% to 4.5%. This clone was seen only once. There are 16 residues in the CDR3. Looked up from germline, CDR1 is MNHEY and CDR2 is SVGAGI. V dropped 0 bases and J dropped 7 bases, with 15 bases sitting between them. The chain joins TRBV6-5 to TRBJ1-4; D not certain. This receptor was taken from a man aged 65 to 79 with acute or convalescent COVID-19. The sequenced material came from peripheral blood. CDR3 residues: CASSYSPDGRSEKLFF. CDR3 bases: TGTGCCAGCAGTTACTCCCCTGACGGAAGGAGTGAAAAACTGTTTTTT.